The 2 T cell receptor beta chains below all came from one sample that was sequenced in a study of human T cells and chemical hapten exposure (TCRdb year 2021). The sample's time point label is to be understood as: patch test 1, 2 weeks after DPC sensitization. This specimen's treatment or condition label, interpreted: therapeutic diphenylcyclopropenone sensitization with weekly scalp DPC. Library preparation employed RACE. The reads were generated on a NextSeq 500. TCRdb reworked the public reads: Q25 trimming with fastp, MiXCR clone assembly, productive beta chains retained. Every distinct CDR3 protein forms one entry, paired with its most common genes and DNA. A total of around 50,000 distinct CDR3 sequences appear in this sample, approximately 9.1% of them only once. Around 4% of the sample belongs to the ten largest clones. This sample comprised whole blood, obtained in connection with sensitization to the hapten diphenylcyclopropenone (DPC). The receptor set was obtained from a woman aged 50 to 65 with alopecia areata. Some clones in this sample may be carry-over from other donors' samples.

This clonotype was counted at least ten times. Here the CDR3 reads CSVEVGAGYTF. The CDR3 region has the DNA TGCAGCGTTGAAGTAGGGGCTGGCTACACCTTC. V is TRBV29-1 and J is TRBJ1-2; perhaps TRBD1 as D (5 bases). Trimming removed 1 base at V and 7 bases at J, with 7 bases between. Per the germline V gene, CDR1 is SQVTM and CDR2 is ANQGSEA. This CDR3 region has 11 residues.

In this sample, this clonotype turned up many times. The rearrangement joins TRBV11-2 to TRBJ2-3; 12 bases are shared with TRBD2. Germline V gives CDR1 SGHAT, CDR2 FQNNGV. This CDR3 comprises 15 residues. V lost 4 bases to trimming and J lost 4 bases; unmatched junction nucleotides: 3. The CDR3 region is CASSSSGRASDTQYF. The CDR3 nucleotides are TGTGCCAGCAGCTCTAGCGGGAGGGCCTCAGATACGCAGTATTTT.